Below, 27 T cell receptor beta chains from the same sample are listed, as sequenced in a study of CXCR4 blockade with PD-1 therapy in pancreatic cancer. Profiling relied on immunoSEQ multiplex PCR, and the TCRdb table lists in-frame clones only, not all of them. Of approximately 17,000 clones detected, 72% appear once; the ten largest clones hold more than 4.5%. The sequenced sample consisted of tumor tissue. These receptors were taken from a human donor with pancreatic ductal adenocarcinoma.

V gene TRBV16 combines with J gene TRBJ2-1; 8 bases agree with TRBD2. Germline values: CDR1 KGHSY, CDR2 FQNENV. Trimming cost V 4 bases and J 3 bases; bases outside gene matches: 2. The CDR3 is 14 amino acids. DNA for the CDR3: TGTGCCAGCAGCCGAGGGACTAGCTACAATGAGCAGTTCTTC. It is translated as CASSRGTSYNEQFF. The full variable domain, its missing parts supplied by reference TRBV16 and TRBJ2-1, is GEEVAQTPKHLVRGEGQKAKLYCAPIKGHSYVFWYQQVLKNEFKFLISFQNENVFDETGMPKERFSAKCLPNSPCSLEIQATKLEDSAVYFCASSRGTSYNEQFFGPGTRLTVL.

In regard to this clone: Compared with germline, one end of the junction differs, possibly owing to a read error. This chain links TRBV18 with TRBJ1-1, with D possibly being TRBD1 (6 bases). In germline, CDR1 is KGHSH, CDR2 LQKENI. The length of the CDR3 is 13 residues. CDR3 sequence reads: CASSLQRDTKAFF. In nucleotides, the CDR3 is TGTGCCAGCTCCCTTCAGAGGGACACTAAAGCTTTCTTT.

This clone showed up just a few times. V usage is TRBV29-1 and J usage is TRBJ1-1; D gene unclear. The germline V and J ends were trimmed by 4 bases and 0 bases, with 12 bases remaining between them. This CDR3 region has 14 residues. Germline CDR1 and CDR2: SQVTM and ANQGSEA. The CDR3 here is CSVVEETMNTEAFF. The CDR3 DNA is TGCAGCGTTGTGGAGGAGACAATGAACACTGAAGCTTTCTTT. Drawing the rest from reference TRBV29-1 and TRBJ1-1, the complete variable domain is SAVISQKPSRDICQRGTSLTIQCQVDSQVTMMFWYRQQPGQSLTLIATANQGSEATYESGFVIDKFPISRPNLTFSTLTVSNMSPEDSSIYLCSVVEETMNTEAFFGQGTRLTVV.

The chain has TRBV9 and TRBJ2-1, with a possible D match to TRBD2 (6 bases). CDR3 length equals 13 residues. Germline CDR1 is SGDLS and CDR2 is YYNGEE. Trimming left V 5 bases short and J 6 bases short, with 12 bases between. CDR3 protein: CASSKQGLNEQFF. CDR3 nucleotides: TGTGCCAGCAGTAAGCAGGGACTCAATGAGCAGTTCTTC.

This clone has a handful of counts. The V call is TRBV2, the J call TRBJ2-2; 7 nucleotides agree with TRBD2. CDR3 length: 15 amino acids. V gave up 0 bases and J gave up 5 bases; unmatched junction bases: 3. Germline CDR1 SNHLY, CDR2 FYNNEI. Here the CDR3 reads CASSEAGGPTGELFF. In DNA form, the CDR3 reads TGTGCCAGCAGTGAAGCGGGAGGGCCGACCGGGGAGCTGTTTTTT.

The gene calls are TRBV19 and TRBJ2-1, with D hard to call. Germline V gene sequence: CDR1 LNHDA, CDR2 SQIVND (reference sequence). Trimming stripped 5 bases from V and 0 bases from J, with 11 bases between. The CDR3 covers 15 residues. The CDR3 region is CASSQAKASYNEQFF. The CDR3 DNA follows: TGTGCCAGTAGTCAGGCGAAAGCCTCCTACAATGAGCAGTTCTTC.

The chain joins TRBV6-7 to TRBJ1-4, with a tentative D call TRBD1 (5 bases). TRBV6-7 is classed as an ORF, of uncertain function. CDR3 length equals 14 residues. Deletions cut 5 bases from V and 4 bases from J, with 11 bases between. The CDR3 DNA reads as TGTGCCAGCAGTGGGGCAGCGCATAATGAAAAACTGTTTTTT. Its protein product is CASSGAAHNEKLFF.

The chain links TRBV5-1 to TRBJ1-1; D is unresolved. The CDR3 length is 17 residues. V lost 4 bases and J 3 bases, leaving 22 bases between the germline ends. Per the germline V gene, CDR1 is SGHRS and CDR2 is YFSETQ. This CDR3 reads CASSLSRGNLFDTEAFF. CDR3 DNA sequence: TGCGCCAGCAGCCTGTCTCGAGGGAACTTGTTCGACACTGAAGCTTTCTTT.

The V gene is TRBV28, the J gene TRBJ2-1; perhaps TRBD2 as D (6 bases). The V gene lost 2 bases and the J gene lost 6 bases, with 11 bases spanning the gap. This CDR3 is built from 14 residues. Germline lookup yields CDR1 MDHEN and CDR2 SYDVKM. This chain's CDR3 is CASSLTGEVNEQFF. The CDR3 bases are TGTGCCAGCAGTTTAACGGGAGAGGTCAATGAGCAGTTCTTC.

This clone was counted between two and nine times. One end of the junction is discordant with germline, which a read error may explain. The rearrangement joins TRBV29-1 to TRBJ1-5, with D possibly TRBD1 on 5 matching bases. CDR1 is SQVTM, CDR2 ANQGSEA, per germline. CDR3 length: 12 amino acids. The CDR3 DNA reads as TGCAGCGTTTGGGACTTCGGTCAGCTCCAGCATTTT. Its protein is CSVWDFGQLQHF.

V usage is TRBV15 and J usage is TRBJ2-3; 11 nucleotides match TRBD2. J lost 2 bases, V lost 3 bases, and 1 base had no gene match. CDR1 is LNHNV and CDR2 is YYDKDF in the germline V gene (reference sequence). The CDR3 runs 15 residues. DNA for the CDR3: TGTGCCACCAGCAGGGGACTAGCGGACACAGATACGCAGTATTTT. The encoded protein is CATSRGLADTDTQYF.

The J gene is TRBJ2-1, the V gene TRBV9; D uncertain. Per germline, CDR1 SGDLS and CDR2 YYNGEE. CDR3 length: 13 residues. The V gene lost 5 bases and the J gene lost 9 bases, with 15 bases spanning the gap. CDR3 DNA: TGTGCCAGCAGTGAAGCGCGCGTTGGTGAGCAGTTCTTC. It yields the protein CASSEARVGEQFF. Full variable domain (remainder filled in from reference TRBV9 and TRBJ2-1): DSGVTQTPKHLITATGQRVTLRCSPRSGDLSVYWYQQSLDQGLQFLIQYYNGEERAKGNILERFSAQQFPDLHSELNLSSLELGDSALYFCASSEARVGEQFFGPGTRLTVL.

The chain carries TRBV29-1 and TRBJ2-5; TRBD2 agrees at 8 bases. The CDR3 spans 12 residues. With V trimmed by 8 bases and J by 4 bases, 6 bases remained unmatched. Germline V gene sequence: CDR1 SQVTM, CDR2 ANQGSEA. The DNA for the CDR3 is TGCAGCCGGGGGGGAATGGGAGAGACCCAGTACTTC. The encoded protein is CSRGGMGETQYF.

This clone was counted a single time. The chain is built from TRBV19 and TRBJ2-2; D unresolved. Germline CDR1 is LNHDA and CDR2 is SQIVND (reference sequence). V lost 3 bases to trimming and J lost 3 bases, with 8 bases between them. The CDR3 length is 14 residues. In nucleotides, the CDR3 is TGTGCCAGTAGTATTAACCAGTACACCGGGGAGCTGTTTTTT. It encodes CASSINQYTGELFF.

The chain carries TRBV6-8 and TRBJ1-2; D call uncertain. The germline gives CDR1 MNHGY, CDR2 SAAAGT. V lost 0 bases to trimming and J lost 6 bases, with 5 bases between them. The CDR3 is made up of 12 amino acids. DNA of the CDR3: TGTGCCAGCAGTTACTCGACGGATGGCTACACCTTC. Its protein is CASSYSTDGYTF.

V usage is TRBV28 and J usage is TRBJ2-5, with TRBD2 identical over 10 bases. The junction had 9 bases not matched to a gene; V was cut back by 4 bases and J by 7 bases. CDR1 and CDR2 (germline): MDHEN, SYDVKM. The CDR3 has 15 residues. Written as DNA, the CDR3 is TGTGCCAGCAGTTCTCCCGCTAGCGGGAGTGGGACCCAGTACTTC. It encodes CASSSPASGSGTQYF.

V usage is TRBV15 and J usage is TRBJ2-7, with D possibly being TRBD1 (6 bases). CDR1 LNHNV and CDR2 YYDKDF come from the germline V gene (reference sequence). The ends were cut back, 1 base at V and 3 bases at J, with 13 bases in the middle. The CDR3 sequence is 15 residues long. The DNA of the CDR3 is TGTGCCACCAGCAGAGGGACAGTTCGCGACTACGAGCAGTACTTC. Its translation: CATSRGTVRDYEQYF.

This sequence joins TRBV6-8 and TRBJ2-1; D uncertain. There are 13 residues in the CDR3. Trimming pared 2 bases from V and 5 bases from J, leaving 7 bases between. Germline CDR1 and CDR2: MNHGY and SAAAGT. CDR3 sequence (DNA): TGTGCCAGCAGTTACAATCTTAACAATGAGCAGTTCTTC. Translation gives CASSYNLNNEQFF.

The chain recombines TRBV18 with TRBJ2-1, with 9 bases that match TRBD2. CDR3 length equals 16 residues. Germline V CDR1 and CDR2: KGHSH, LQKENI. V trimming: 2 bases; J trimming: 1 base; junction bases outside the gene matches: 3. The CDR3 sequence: CASSPGSGSSYNEQFF. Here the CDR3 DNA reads TGTGCCAGCTCACCAGGTAGCGGGAGTTCCTACAATGAGCAGTTCTTC.

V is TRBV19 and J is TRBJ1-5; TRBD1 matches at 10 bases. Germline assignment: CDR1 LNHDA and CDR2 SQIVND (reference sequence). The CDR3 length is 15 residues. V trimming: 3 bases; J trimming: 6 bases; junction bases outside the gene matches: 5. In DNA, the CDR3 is TGTGCCAGTAGTATTGAGGGGACAGGGGTTCAGCCCCAGCATTTT. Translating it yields CASSIEGTGVQPQHF.

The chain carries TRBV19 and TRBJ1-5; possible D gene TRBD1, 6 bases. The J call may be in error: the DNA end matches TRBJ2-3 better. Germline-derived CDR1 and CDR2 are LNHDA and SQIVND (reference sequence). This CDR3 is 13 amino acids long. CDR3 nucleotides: TGTGCCAGTAGTATTCAGGGGAATCAGCCCCAGTATTTT. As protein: CASSIQGNQPQYF.

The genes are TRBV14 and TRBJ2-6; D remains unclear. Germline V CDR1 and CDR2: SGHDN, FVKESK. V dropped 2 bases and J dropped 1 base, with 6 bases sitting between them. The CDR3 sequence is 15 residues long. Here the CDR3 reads CASSQITSGANVLTF. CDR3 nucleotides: TGTGCCAGCAGCCAAATAACTTCTGGGGCCAACGTCCTGACTTTC.

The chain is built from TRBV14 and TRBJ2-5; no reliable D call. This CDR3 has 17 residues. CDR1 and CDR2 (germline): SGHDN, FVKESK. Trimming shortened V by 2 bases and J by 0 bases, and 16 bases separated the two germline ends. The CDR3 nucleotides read TGTGCCAGCAGCCAATACCTCCCCGACACGTACCAAGAGACCCAGTACTTC. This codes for CASSQYLPDTYQETQYF.

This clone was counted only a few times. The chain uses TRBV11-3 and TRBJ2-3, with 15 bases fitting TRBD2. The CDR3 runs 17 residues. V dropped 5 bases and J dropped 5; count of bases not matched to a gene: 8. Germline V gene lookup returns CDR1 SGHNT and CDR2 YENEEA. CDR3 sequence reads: CASSRRTSGRAEDTQYF. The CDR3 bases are TGTGCCAGCAGCCGGAGGACTAGCGGGAGGGCTGAAGATACGCAGTATTTT.

This chain's CDR3 is CASSLTDSKYGYTF. CDR3 sequence (DNA): TGCGCCAGCAGCTTGACCGACTCGAAATATGGCTACACCTTC. The chain carries TRBV5-1 and TRBJ1-2; D remains ambiguous. Trimming removed 1 base from V and 5 bases from J, with 12 bases in between. From germline, CDR1 is SGHRS and CDR2 YFSETQ. CDR3 length: 14 amino acids. The full variable domain, rest sourced from reference TRBV5-1 and TRBJ1-2, is KAGVTQTPRYLIKTRGQQVTLSCSPISGHRSVSWYQQTPGQGLQFLFEYFSETQRNKGNFPGRFSGRQFSNSRSEMNVSTLELGDSALYLCASSLTDSKYGYTFGSGTRLTVV.

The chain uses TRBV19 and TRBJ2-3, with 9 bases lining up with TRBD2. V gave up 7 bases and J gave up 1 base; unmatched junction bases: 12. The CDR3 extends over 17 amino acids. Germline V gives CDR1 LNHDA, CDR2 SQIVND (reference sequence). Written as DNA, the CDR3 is TGTGCCAGTAAGCCCCAGGGCGGGAGGGGTGGCACAGATACGCAGTATTTT. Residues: CASKPQGGRGGTDTQYF.

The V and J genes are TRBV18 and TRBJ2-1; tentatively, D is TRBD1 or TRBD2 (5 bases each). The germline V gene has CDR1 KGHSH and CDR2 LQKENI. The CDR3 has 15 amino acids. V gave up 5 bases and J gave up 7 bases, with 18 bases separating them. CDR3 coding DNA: TGTGCCAGCTCATCCCCCCAAGAGGGGTTGAATGAGCAGTTCTTC. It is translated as CASSSPQEGLNEQFF.